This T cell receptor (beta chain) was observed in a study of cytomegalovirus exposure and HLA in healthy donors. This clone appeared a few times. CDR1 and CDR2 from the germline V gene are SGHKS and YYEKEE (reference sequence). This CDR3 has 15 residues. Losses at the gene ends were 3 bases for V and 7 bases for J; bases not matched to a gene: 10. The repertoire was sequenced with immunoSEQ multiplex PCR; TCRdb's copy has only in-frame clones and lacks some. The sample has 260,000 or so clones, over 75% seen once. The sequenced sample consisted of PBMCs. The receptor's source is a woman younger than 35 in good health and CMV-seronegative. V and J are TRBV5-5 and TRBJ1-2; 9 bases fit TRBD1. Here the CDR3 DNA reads TGTGCCAGCAGCTCGCGGGACAGGGCTTACTTTGGCTACACCTTC. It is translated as CASSSRDRAYFGYTF.